There are a few counts of the clone carrying this T cell receptor beta chain. The sample is drawn from a study of T-cell reconstitution after alpha-beta-depleted transplantation in children. Preparation of the TCRbeta library was carried out with unique molecular identifiers. A single record per CDR3 protein comes from TCRdb applying MiXCR to the PCR reads. The sample yields some 500,000 distinct CDR3 sequences, about 33% seen once. The CDR3 is 13 amino acids. V was trimmed by 1 base and J by 3 bases, leaving 7 bases between them. Germline CDR1 reads SGHAT; CDR2 reads FQNNGV. This rearrangement joins TRBV11-2 to TRBJ2-7; TRBD1 is a possible D gene (5 bases). The starting material was PBMCs from the stem cell graft donor, obtained from the stem cell graft. This clonotype originated in a human donor who donated a stem cell graft to a child with aplastic anemia. This CDR3 reads CASSLVQVYEQYF. CDR3 in DNA: TGTGCCAGCAGCTTAGTACAGGTCTACGAGCAGTACTTC.